This TCR beta chain was sequenced during a study of regulatory T cells in long-lasting Graves disease. Overall study context: Less than 3 months of antithyroid drugs had been taken by newly diagnosed Graves' patients. Study-wide results and caveats: Newly diagnosed Graves' patients exceeded persistent ones in TCR diversity. Persistent disease exhibited a predilection for TRBV28, TRBJ1-2 and TRBJ2-5.

With regard to this clonotype: Its antigen is unknown.

Stated time point: newly diagnosed GD, antithyroid drugs for less than 3 months. Researchers made the TCR library from RNA that was extracted from PBMCs. EDTA tubes received roughly 8.6 milliliters of drawn peripheral blood. V trimming: 5 bases; J trimming: 7 bases; junction bases outside the gene matches: 14. This CDR3 is built from 16 residues. CDR1 is SEHNR, CDR2 FQNEAQ, per germline (reference sequence). Investigators prepared the TCR beta libraries by applying iRepertoire HTBI primers and Arm-PCR of CDR3 regions. TCRdb fed the multiplex PCR reads into MiXCR, producing one record per CDR3 protein. The sample records roughly 510,000 distinct CDR3 sequences, more than 15% being singletons. These data were likewise used in another study, on T cells in Graves' hyperthyroidism and ophthalmopathy.

This receptor was identified in a man younger than 35 with Graves disease. The sequences come from peripheral blood mononuclear cells (PBMCs), collected at new diagnosis, from a patient treated with antithyroid drugs. The chain recombines TRBV7-9 with TRBJ2-1, with TRBD2 identical over 7 bases. The CDR3 bases are TGTGCCAGCAGCCACCCCCGAACGGGAGGCGGGAATGAGCAGTTCTTC. It yields the protein CASSHPRTGGGNEQFF.